The following is a T cell receptor beta chain sequence with its context. This record comes from a study of shared clonotypes between healthy human individuals. The CDR3 totals 16 residues. V dropped 4 bases and J dropped 2 bases, with 12 bases sitting between them. Per the germline V gene, CDR1 is MDHEN and CDR2 is SYDVKM. The protocol was immunoSEQ multiplex PCR, while the TCRdb copy is restricted to in-frame clones and leaves out a portion. The sample yields 550,000 to 800,000 clones, around 72% seen once. The receptor's source is a woman aged 25 to 39 in good health. The sample comprised memory CD4+ T cells sorted from blood. Subset reported: CD45RA-negative fraction. The chain combines TRBV28 with TRBJ2-6, with D unresolved. The CDR3 spells CASSSETVTGANVLTF. In DNA form, the CDR3 reads TGTGCCAGCAGTTCCGAAACAGTTACTGGGGCCAACGTCCTGACTTTC.